The following is a T cell receptor beta chain sequence with its context. Its antigen remains undetermined. The sample holds no much larger clone one base away, and base qualities are not on file. These data come from a study of cytomegalovirus exposure and HLA in healthy donors (dated by TCRdb to 2016 to 2017). The study in broad terms: The roughly 650 repertoires of the first cohort and the roughly 120 validation repertoires were produced on the same platform, according to a later analysis. The aim of the study was to test whether cataloging public T cell receptors could identify signatures of past pathogen exposure. In addition to the first cohort of approximately 650 subjects, a separate validation cohort of approximately 130 different subjects was used. To predict cytomegalovirus infection status, the study brought together high-throughput TCR immunosequencing, statistical association of individual TCRs with disease status, and machine learning. Study-wide findings and limitations: The study listed over 150 TCR beta chains as associated with cytomegalovirus. The authors suggested that the approach could potentially be extended to other disease states and immunological phenotypes. Most TCR sequences were seen in very few donors, while some public TCRs were found in many individuals. A few of the identified cytomegalovirus-associated TCR beta chains were confirmed in vitro to be specific for cytomegalovirus antigens. The validation cohort had no HLA typing available for a later analysis, so co-occurrence within that cohort was assessed over all 130 or so repertoires. Subsequent analysis determined that TCRs grouped into clusters in the first cohort also showed a tendency toward co-occurrence across the roughly 130 validation repertoires, and approximately 94% of cluster scores exceeded 0. The classifier was reported to diagnose cytomegalovirus status with high specificity and sensitivity in both the original and validation cohorts.

Donors formed part of the validation cohort, which comprised 120 subjects and was distinct from the first cohort of over 500 subjects. Preparation of the library involved the immunoSEQ multiplex PCR assay. The authors' analysis ran thus. A statistical classification framework was developed to diagnose cytomegalovirus status using the catalog of TCR beta chain sequences. In TCRdb, the immuneACCESS table is reduced to in-frame sequences with V and J assigned. These tables do not hold every clone; where another copy was compared, an unresolved V gene accounts for under half, and the others remain unexplained. The V and J calls and the clone size are those of that table, but D and trimming were determined from the DNA. This sample lists over 200,000 clones; approximately 82% were detected once. Roughly 5.7% of the sample rests with the top ten. Measured from the cysteine to the phenylalanine, the CDR3 is 15 residues long. Only CDR3 DNA remains: 45 bases, in frame from the first base. Sequences MNHEY (CDR1) and SVGAGI (CDR2) are obtained from the germline V gene. Relative to germline, V is missing 0 bases and J is missing 5 bases, with 5 bases of the junction outside any gene match.

This receptor was taken from a woman aged 18-29 years in good health and CMV-seronegative. Recombination joined TRBV6-5 with TRBJ2-7; the central 9 bases match TRBD1. Sequenced sample: PBMCs. The DNA sequence is given as TGTGCCAGCAGTTACTCTACCGGGACAGGGAACGAGCAGTACTTC. Its coded protein is CASSYSTGTGNEQYF.